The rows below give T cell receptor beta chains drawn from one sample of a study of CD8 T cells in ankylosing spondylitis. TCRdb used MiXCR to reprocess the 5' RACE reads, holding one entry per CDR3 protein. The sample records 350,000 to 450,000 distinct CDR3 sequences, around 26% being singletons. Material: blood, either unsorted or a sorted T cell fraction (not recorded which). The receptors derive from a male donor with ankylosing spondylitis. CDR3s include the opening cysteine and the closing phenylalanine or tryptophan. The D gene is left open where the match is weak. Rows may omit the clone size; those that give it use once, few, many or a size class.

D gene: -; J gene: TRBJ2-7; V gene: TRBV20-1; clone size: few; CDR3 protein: CSAEAGSYEQYF; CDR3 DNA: TGCAGTGCCGAGGCAGGTTCCTACGAGCAGTACTTC
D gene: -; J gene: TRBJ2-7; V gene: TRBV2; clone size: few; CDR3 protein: CASSGTFPYEQYF; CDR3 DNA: TGTGCCAGCAGTGGTACATTTCCCTACGAGCAGTACTTC
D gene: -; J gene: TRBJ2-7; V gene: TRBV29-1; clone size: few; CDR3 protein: CSVRPHTSAGEQYF; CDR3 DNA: TGCAGCGTTCGTCCACACACGTCAGCCGGGGAGCAGTACTTC
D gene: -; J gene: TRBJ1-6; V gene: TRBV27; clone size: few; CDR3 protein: CASSLRVDRSPLHF; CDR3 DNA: TGTGCCAGCAGTTTGCGGGTCGACCGATCACCCCTCCACTTT
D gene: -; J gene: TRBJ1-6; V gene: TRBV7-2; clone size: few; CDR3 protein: CASRPDSNSPLHF; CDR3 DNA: TGTGCCAGCAGGCCAGACAGTAATTCACCCCTCCACTTT
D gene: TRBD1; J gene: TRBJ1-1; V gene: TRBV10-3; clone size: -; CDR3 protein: CATFDREGTEAFF; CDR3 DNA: TGTGCCACCTTCGACAGGGAAGGCACTGAAGCTTTCTTT
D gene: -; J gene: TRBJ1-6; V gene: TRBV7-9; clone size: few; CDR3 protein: CASSLGWDSPLHF; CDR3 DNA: TGTGCCAGCAGCTTAGGGTGGGATTCACCCCTCCACTTT
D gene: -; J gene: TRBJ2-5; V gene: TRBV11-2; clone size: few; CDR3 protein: CASSLVRLYAGTETQYF; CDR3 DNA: TGTGCCAGCAGCTTAGTTAGACTATATGCGGGAACAGAGACCCAGTACTTC
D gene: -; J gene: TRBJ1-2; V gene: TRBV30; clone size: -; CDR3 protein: CAWSGQVFYGYTF; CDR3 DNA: TGTGCCTGGAGTGGACAGGTATTCTATGGCTACACCTTC
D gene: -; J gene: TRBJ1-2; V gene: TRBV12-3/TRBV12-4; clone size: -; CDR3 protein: CASSLVAGRTYNYGYTF; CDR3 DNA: TGTGCCAGCAGTTTAGTCGCTGGACGGACGTATAACTATGGCTACACCTTC
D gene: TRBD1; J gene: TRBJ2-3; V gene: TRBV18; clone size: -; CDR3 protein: CASSPLGGQGTDTQYF; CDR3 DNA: TGTGCCAGCTCACCACTTGGAGGACAGGGCACAGATACGCAGTATTTT
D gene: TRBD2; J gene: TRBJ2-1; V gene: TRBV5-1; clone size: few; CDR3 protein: CASSLTAGGENEQFF; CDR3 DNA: TGCGCCAGCAGCTTAACAGCGGGAGGGGAGAATGAGCAGTTCTTC
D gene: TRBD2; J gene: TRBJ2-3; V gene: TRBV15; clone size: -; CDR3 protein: CATSREAGGPGDTQYF; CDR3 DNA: TGTGCCACCAGCAGAGAAGCGGGAGGGCCGGGAGATACGCAGTATTTT
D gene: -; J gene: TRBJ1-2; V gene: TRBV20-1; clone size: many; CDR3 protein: CSARPDEGYGYTF; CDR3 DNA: TGCAGTGCTAGACCGGACGAGGGCTATGGCTACACCTTC
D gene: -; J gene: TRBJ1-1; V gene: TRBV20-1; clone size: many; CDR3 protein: CSAREWTEAFF; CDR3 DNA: TGCAGTGCGAGAGAGTGGACTGAAGCTTTCTTT
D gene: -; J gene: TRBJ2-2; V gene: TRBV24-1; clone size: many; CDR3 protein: CATSLSGELFF; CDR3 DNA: TGTGCCACCAGCTTATCCGGGGAGCTGTTTTTT
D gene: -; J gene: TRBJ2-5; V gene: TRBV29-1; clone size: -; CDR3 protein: CSVGPVIETQYF; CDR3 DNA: TGCAGCGTTGGGCCCGTCATCGAGACCCAGTACTTC
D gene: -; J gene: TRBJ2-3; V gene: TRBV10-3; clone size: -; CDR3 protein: CAISESRGGTDTQYF; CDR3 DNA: TGTGCCATCAGTGAGTCGAGGGGTGGCACAGATACGCAGTATTTT
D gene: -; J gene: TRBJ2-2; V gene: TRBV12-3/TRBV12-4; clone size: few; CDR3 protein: CASMWLARQIRSILLFF; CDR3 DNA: TGTGCCAGCATGTGGCTAGCGCGACAAATTAGGTCAATCTTGCTGTTTTTT
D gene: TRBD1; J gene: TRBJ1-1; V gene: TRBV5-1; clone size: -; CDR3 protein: CASSWTGTGNTEAFF; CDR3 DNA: TGCGCCAGCAGCTGGACCGGGACAGGTAACACTGAAGCTTTCTTT
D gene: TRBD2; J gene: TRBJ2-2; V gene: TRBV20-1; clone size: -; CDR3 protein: CSASSGRERGGELFF; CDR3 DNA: TGCAGTGCTAGTAGTGGGCGGGAGCGGGGCGGGGAGCTGTTTTTT
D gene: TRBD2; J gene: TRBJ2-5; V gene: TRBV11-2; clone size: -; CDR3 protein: CASSPGLEWETQYF; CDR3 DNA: TGTGCCAGCAGCCCAGGACTAGAGTGGGAGACCCAGTACTTC
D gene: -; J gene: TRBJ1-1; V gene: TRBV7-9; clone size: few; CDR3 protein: CASSLEVTAFF; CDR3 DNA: TGTGCCAGCAGCTTAGAGGTGACGGCTTTCTTT
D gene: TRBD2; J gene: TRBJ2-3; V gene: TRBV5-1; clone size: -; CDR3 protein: CASSLAGQHTDTQYF; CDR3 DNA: TGCGCCAGCAGTCTAGCGGGGCAACACACAGATACGCAGTATTTT
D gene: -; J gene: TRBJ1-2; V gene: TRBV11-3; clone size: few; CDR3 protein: CASSPRTDSPYTF; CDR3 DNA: TGTGCCAGCAGCCCCCGGACAGATTCACCCTACACCTTC
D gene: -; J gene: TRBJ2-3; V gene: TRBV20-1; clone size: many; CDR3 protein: CSAASGTDTQYF; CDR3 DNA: TGCAGTGCTGCCTCGGGCACAGATACGCAGTATTTT
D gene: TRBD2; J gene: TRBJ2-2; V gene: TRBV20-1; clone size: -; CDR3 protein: CSARFSSGTGELFF; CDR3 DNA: TGCAGTGCTAGATTTTCTAGCGGGACCGGGGAGCTGTTTTTT
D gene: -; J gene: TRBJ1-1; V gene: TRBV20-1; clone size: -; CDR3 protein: CSARDGGSANTEAFF; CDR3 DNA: TGCAGTGCTAGAGATGGGGGGTCCGCTAACACTGAAGCTTTCTTT
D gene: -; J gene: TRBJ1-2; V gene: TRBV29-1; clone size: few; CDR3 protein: CSVQNFGGDYGYTF; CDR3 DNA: TGCAGCGTCCAAAATTTCGGGGGGGACTATGGCTACACCTTC
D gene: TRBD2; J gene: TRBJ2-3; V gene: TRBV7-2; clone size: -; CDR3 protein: CASSFLAGGPGTDTQYF; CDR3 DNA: TGTGCCAGCAGCTTCCTAGCGGGAGGGCCGGGCACAGATACGCAGTATTTT
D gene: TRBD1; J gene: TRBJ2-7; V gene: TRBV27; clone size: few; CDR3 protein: CASSLPDRGLHEQYF; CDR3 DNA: TGTGCCAGCAGTTTACCGGACAGGGGCCTCCACGAGCAGTACTTC
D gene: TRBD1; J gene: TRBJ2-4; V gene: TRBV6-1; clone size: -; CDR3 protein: CASSQDRGQDIQYF; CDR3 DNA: TGTGCCAGCAGCCAGGACAGGGGGCAGGACATTCAGTACTTC
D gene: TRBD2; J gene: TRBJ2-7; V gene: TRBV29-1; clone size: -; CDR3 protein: CSVDTSGAYEQYF; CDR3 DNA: TGCAGCGTTGATACTAGCGGGGCCTACGAGCAGTACTTC
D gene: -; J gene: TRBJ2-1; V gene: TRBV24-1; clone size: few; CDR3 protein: CATSDHGRGNNEQFF; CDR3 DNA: TGTGCCACCAGTGATCACGGACGGGGAAACAATGAGCAGTTCTTC
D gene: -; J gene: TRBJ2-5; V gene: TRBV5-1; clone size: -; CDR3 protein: CASQIGQSQETQYF; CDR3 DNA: TGCGCCAGCCAAATTGGACAGAGCCAAGAGACCCAGTACTTC
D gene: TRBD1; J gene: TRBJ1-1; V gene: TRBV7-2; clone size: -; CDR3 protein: CASSNRGTGTEAFF; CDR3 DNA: TGTGCCAGCAGCAACAGAGGGACAGGGACTGAAGCTTTCTTT
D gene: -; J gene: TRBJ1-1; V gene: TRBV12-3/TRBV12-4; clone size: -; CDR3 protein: CASSGETATEAFF; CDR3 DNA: TGTGCCAGCAGTGGGGAGACTGCCACTGAAGCTTTCTTT
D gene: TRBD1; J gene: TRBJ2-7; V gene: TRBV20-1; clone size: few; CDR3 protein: CSVPEWDRGGYEQYF; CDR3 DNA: TGCAGTGTACCTGAGTGGGACAGGGGTGGATACGAGCAGTACTTC
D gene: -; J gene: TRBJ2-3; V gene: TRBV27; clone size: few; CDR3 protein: CASSLARRPLISDTQYF; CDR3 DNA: TGTGCCAGCAGTTTAGCCAGGAGGCCTCTTATTTCAGATACGCAGTATTTT
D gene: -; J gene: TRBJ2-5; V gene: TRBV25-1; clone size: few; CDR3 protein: CASSWQGRETQYF; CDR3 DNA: TGTGCCAGCAGTTGGCAGGGAAGGGAGACCCAGTACTTC
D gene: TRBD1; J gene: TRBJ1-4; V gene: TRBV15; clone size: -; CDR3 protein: CATSRPKDRANEKLFF; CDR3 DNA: TGTGCCACCAGCAGACCCAAGGACAGGGCGAATGAAAAACTGTTTTTT
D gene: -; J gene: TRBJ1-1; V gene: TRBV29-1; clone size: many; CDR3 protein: CSVMGAGAFF; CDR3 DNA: TGCAGCGTGATGGGGGCTGGGGCTTTCTTT
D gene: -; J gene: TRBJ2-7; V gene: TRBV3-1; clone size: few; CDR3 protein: CASSPPGGTSAF; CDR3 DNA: TGTGCCAGCAGCCCTCCAGGGGGGACGAGTGCCTTC
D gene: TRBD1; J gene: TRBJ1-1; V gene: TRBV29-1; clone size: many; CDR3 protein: CSGQGKYTEAFF; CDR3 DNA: TGCAGCGGACAGGGGAAATACACTGAAGCTTTCTTT
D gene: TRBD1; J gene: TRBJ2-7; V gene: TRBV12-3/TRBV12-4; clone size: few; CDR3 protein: CASSLNPQGAGYEQYF; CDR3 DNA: TGTGCCAGCAGTTTAAATCCACAGGGGGCAGGTTACGAGCAGTACTTC
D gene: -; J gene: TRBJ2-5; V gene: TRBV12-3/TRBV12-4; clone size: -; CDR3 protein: CASAKKGGTQYF; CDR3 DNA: TGTGCCAGCGCAAAAAAGGGGGGGACCCAGTACTTC
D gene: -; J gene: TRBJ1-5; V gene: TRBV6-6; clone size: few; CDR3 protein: CASSYGGEAQHF; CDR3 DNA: TGTGCCAGCAGTTACGGGGGCGAGGCCCAGCATTTT
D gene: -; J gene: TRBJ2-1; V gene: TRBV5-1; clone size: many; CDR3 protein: CASSLGWGNEQFF; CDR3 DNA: TGCGCCAGCAGCTTGGGATGGGGCAATGAGCAGTTCTTC
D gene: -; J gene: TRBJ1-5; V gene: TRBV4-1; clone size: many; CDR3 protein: CASSLGPGSNQPQHF; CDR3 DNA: TGCGCCAGCAGCCTAGGTCCGGGGTCTAATCAGCCCCAGCATTTT
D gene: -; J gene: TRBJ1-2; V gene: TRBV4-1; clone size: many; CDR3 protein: CASSRAGWNYGYTF; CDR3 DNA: TGCGCCAGCAGCCGGGCAGGGTGGAACTATGGCTACACCTTC
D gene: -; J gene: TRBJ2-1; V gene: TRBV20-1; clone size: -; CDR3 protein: CSAPGRVDEQFF; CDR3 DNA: TGCAGTGCTCCAGGCAGGGTCGATGAGCAGTTCTTC
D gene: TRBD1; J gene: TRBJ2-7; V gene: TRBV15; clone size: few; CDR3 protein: CATSREWAGGFYEQYF; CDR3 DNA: TGTGCCACCAGCAGAGAGTGGGCAGGGGGCTTTTACGAGCAGTACTTC
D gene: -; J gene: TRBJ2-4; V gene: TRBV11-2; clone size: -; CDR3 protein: CASSLDPGNIQYF; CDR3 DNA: TGTGCCAGCAGCTTAGACCCAGGGAACATTCAGTACTTC
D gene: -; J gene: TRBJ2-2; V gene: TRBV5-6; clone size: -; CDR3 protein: CASSLVGRTNTGELFF; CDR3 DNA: TGTGCCAGCAGCTTGGTTGGAAGAACGAACACCGGGGAGCTGTTTTTT
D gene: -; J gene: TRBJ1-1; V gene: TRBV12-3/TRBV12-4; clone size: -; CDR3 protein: CASTRLNTEAFF; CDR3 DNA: TGTGCCAGCACCAGATTGAACACTGAAGCTTTCTTT